What follows describes a single TCR beta chain. The data were taken from a study of T cells after somatic rescue of genetic block. Method: immunoSEQ multiplex PCR; TCRdb's copy keeps in-frame clones and lacks some. The table has 14,000 to 15,000 clones, 72% seen once; the top ten hold 12% to 15%. This TCR came from a boy between 10 and 17 years old. Sequencing was done on a sample of peripheral blood mononuclear cells (PBMCs).

The CDR3, as DNA: TGTGCCAGCCTTAGACAGGGAATCACCTACGAGCAGTACTTC. This codes for CASLRQGITYEQYF. The chain joins TRBV28 to TRBJ2-7, with 7 bases that match TRBD1. Germline CDR1 and CDR2: MDHEN and SYDVKM. V lost 8 bases, J lost 2 bases, and 9 bases stayed unmatched. The CDR3 sequence is 14 residues long.